The clone carrying this T cell receptor beta chain has more than one count but fewer than ten. The antigen remains undetermined. The entry originates in a study of early T cells in non-severe SARS-CoV-2 infection. On the study more broadly: Chains were unpaired, as sequencing was done on bulk RNA from unsorted whole blood.

Study conclusions and caveats: Matching with VDJdb favored anti-spike CD8 responses (missing private and CD4 specificities).

Individually, cDNA molecules had unique molecular identifiers attached to them. TCRdb processed the 5' RACE reads anew with MiXCR; each CDR3 protein has one entry. The sample lists 53,000 or so distinct CDR3 sequences; 12% were seen once. The germline CDR1 and CDR2 sequences are SGHNT and YYREEE (reference sequence). The ends lost 1 base at V and 5 bases at J; junction bases unmatched: 3. CDR3 length: 15 amino acids. This clonotype was obtained from an adult who was a healthcare worker with PCR-confirmed SARS-CoV-2 infection or an uninfected control (not recorded which). The sequencing used whole blood, collected at baseline. V usage is TRBV5-4 and J usage is TRBJ2-2; TRBD2 agrees at 9 bases. The CDR3 coding sequence is TGTGCCAGCAGCTTGTTTAGCGGGGGAACCGGGGAGCTGTTTTTT. Protein product: CASSLFSGGTGELFF.